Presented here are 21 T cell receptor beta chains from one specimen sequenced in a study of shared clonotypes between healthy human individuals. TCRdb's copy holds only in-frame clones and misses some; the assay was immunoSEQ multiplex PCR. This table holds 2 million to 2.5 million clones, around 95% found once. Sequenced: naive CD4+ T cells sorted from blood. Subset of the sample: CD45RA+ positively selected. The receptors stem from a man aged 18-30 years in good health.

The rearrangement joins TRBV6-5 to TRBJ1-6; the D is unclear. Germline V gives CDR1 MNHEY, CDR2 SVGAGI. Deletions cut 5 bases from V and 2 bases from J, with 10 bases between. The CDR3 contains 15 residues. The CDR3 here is CASSPPGAYNSPLHF. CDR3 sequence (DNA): TGTGCCAGCAGTCCCCCTGGGGCCTATAATTCACCCCTCCACTTT.

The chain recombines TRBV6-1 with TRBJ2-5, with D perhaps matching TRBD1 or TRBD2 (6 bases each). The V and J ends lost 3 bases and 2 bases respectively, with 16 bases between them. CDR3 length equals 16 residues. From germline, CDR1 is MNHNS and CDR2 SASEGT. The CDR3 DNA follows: TGTGCCAGCAGTGATTGGGGGGCGCGAACGCAAGAGACCCAGTACTTC. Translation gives CASSDWGARTQETQYF.

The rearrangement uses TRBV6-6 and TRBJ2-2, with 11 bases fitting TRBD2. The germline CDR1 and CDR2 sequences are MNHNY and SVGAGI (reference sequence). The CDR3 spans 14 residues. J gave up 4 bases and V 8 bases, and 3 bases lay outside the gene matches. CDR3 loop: CASGTSGSTGELFF. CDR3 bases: TGTGCCAGCGGTACTAGCGGGAGCACCGGGGAGCTGTTTTTT.

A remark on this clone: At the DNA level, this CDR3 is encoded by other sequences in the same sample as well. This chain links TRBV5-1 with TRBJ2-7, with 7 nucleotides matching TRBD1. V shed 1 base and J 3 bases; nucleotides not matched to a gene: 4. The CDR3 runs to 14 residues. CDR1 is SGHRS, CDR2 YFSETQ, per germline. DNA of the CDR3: TGCGCCAGCAGCTTGAGTCAGGGGGTCTACGAGCAGTACTTC. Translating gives CASSLSQGVYEQYF.

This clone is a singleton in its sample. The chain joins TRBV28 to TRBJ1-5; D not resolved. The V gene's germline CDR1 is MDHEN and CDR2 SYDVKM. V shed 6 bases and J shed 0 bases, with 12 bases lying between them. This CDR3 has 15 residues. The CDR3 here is CASRPPASSNQPQHF. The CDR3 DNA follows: TGTGCCAGCAGGCCGCCCGCCAGTAGCAATCAGCCCCAGCATTTT.

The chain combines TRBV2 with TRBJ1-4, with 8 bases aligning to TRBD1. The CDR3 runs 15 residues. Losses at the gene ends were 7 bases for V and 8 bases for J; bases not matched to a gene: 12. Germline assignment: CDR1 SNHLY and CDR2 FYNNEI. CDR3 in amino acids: CASIVSGTGGEKLFF. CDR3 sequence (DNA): TGTGCCAGCATAGTGTCCGGGACAGGTGGGGAAAAACTGTTTTTT.

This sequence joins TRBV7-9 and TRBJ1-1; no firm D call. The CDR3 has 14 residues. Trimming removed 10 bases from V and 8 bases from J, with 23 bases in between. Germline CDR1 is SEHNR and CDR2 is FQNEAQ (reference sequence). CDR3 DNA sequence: TGTGCCATCACCCCAACTTGGGGTGGGGAGGAAGCTTTCTTT. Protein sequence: CAITPTWGGEEAFF.

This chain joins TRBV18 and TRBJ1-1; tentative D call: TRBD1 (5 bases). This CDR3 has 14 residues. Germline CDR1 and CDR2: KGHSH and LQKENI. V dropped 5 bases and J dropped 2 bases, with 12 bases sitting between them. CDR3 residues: CASSGSGYNTEAFF. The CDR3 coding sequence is TGTGCCAGCTCAGGGTCAGGGTATAACACTGAAGCTTTCTTT.

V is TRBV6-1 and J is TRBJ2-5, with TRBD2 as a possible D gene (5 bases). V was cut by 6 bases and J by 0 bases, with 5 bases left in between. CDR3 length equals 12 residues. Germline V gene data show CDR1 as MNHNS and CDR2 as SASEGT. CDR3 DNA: TGTGCCAGCAGGCGGGACCAAGAGACCCAGTACTTC. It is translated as CASRRDQETQYF.

CDR3 bases: TGCGCCAGCACCCGAGGTGCGGGAATAAACACCGGGGAGCTGTTTTTT. It translates to CASTRGAGINTGELFF. V is TRBV5-1 and J is TRBJ2-2; perhaps TRBD2 as D (6 bases). This CDR3 region has 16 residues. Per germline, CDR1 SGHRS and CDR2 YFSETQ. V lost 6 bases and J 2 bases, leaving 17 bases between the germline ends.

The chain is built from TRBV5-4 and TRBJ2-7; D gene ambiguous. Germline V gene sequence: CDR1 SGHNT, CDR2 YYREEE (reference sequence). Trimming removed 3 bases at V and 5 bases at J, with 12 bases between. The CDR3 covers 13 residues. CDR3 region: CASSSPVSHEQYF. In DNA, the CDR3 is TGTGCCAGCAGCTCCCCAGTTAGTCACGAGCAGTACTTC.

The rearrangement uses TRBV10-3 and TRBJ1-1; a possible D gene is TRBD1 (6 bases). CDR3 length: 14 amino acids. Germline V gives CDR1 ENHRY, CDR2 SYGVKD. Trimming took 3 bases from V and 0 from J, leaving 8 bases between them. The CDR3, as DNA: TGTGCCATCAGTGAAGGACAGATGAACACTGAAGCTTTCTTT. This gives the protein CAISEGQMNTEAFF.

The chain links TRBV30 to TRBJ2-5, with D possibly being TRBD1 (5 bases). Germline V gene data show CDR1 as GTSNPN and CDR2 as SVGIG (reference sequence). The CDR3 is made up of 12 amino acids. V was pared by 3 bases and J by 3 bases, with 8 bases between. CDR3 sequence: CAWRSGKETQYF. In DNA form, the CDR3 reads TGTGCCTGGAGGTCAGGGAAAGAGACCCAGTACTTC.

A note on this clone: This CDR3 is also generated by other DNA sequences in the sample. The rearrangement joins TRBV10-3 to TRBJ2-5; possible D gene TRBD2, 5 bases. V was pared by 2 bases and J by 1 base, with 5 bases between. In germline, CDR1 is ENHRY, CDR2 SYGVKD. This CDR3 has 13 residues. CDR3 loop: CAISEGGQETQYF. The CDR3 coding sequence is TGTGCCATCAGTGAGGGAGGCCAAGAGACCCAGTACTTC.

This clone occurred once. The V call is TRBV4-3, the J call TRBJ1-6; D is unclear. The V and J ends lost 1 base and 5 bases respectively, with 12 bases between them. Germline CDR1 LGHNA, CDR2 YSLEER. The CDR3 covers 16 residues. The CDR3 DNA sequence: TGCGCCAGCAGCCAAGTTGGCGGCTGGGATAATTCACCCCTCCACTTT. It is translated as CASSQVGGWDNSPLHF.

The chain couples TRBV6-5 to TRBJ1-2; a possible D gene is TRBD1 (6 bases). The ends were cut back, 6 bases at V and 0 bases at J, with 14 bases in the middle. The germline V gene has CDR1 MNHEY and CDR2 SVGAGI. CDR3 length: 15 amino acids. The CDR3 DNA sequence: TGTGCCAGCAGCCACGGGGGGGCGCCTAACTATGGCTACACCTTC. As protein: CASSHGGAPNYGYTF.

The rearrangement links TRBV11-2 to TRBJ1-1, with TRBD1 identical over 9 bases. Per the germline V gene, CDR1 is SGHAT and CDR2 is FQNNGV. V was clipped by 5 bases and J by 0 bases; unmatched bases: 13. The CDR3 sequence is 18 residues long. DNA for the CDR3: TGTGCCAGCAGCCCTACTAGGTTTGACAGGGGGATGAACACTGAAGCTTTCTTT. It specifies CASSPTRFDRGMNTEAFF. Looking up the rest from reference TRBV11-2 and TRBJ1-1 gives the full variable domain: EAGVAQSPRYKIIEKRQSVAFWCNPISGHATLYWYQQILGQGPKLLIQFQNNGVVDDSQLPKDRFSAERLKGVDSTLKIQPAKLEDSAVYLCASSPTRFDRGMNTEAFFGQGTRLTVV.

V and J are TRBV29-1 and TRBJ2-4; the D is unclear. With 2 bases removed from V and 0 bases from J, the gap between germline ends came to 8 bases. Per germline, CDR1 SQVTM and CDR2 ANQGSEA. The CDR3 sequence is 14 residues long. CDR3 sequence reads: CSVELRLAKNIQYF. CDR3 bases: TGCAGCGTTGAACTGAGGTTAGCCAAAAACATTCAGTACTTC.

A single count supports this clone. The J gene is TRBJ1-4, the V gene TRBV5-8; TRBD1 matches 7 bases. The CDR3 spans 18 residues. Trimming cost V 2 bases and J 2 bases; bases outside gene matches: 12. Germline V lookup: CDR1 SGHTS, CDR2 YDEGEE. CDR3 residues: CASSLQTGPGNTNEKLFF. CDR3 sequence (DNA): TGTGCCAGCAGCTTACAGACAGGGCCAGGGAACACTAATGAAAAACTGTTTTTT.

CDR3 in amino acids: CASSKVEYSNQPQHF. The CDR3 DNA is TGTGCCAGCAGCAAAGTTGAGTATAGCAATCAGCCCCAGCATTTT. The genes are TRBV21-1 and TRBJ1-5. TRBV21-1 is described as a pseudogene. This CDR3 spans 15 amino acids.

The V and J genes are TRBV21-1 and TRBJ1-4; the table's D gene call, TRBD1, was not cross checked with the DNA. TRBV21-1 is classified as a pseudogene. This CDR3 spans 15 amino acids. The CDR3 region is CASSLTQGTNEKLFF. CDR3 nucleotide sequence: TGTGCCAGCAGCCTGACACAGGGTACTAATGAAAAACTGTTTTTT.